The clone carrying this T cell receptor (beta chain) is termed medium-sized. Its cognate antigen is unknown. The data were obtained in a study of T cells in localized non-small cell lung cancer. Points from the study as a whole: Longer overall survival was linked to higher blood T cell density. Appearing in adjacent lung were a median about 50 of the top 100 tumor clones.

Samples of adjacent lung (free of atypia) were collected at least 2 cm from the tumor margin. The CDR3 contains 15 residues. J was trimmed by 5 bases and V by 5 bases; bases with no gene match: 7. CDR1 MNHGY and CDR2 SAAAGT come from the germline V gene. Method: immunoSEQ multiplex PCR; TCRdb's copy keeps in-frame clones and lacks some. The sample lists 1,500 to 2,000 clones; about a quarter were seen once. The clonotype was recovered from a male donor older than 55 with stage II squamous cell lung carcinoma. The chain has TRBV6-8 and TRBJ1-1; 11 bases are a match to TRBD1. This material consisted of normal lung tissue next to the tumor, taken before any cancer treatment. The CDR3 region has the DNA TGTGCCAGCAGTGCCCCGGACAGGGGGCTTACTGAAGCTTTCTTT. This sequence encodes CASSAPDRGLTEAFF.